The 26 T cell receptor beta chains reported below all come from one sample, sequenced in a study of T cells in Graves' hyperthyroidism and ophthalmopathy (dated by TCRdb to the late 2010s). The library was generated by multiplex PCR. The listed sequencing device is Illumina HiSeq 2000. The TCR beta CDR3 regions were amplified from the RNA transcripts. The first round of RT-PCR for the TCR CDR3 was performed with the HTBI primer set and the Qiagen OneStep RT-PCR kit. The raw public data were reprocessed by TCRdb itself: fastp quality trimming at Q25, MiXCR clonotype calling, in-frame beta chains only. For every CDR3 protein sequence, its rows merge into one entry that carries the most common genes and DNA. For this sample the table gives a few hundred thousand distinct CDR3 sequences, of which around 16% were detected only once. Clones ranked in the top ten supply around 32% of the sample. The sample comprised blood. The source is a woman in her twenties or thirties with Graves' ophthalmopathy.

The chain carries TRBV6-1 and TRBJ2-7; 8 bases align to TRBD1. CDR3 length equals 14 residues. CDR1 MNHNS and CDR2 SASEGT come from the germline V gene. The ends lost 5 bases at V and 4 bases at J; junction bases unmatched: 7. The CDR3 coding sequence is TGTGCCAGCAGTAGAGACGGACAGGGTTACGAGCAGTACTTC. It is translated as CASSRDGQGYEQYF.

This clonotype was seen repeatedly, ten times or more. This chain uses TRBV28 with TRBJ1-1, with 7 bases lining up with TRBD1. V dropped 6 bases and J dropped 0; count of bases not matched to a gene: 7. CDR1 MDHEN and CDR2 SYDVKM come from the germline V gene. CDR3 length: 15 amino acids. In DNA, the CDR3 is TGTGCCAGCAGAAAAGGGGGCAGGATGAACACTGAAGCTTTCTTT. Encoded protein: CASRKGGRMNTEAFF.

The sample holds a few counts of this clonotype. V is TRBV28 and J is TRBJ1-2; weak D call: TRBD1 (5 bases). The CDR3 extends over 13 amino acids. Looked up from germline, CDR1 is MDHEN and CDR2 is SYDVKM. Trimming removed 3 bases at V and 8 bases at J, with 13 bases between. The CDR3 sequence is CASSLGQGSGYTF. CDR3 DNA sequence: TGTGCCAGCAGTTTGGGTCAGGGTAGCGGCTACACCTTC.

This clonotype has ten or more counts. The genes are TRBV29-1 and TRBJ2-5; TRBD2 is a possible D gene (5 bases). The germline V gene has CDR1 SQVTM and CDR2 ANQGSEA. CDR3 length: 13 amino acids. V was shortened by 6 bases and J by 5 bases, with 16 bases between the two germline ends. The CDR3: CSVGPAVRETQYF. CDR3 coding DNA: TGCAGCGTAGGCCCAGCGGTTAGGGAGACCCAGTACTTC. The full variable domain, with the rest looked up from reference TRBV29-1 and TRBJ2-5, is SAVISQKPSRDICQRGTSLTIQCQVDSQVTMMFWYRQQPGQSLTLIATANQGSEATYESGFVIDKFPISRPNLTFSTLTVSNMSPEDSSIYLCSVGPAVRETQYFGPGTRLLVL.

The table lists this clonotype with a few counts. Here the CDR3 DNA reads TGCAGCGTTGAAAAACTTAGGGGTGATGAAAAACTGTTTTTT. This gives the protein CSVEKLRGDEKLFF. The chain couples TRBV29-1 to TRBJ1-4; the D gene is possibly TRBD1 (5 bases). The CDR3 has 14 amino acids. Germline CDR1 is SQVTM and CDR2 is ANQGSEA. Trimming took off 2 bases at V and 6 bases at J, with 13 bases between the two ends.

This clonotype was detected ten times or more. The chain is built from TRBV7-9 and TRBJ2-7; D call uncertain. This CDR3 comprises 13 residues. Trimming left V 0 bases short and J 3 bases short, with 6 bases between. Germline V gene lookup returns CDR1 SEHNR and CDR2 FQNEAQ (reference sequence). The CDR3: CASSLAPNYEQYF. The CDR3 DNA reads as TGTGCCAGCAGCTTAGCGCCGAACTACGAGCAGTACTTC.

The CDR3, as DNA: TGTGCCACCAGTGAGGGCGGTTACAATGAGCAGTTCTTC. It translates to CATSEGGYNEQFF. V usage is TRBV24-1 and J usage is TRBJ2-1; no firm D call. This CDR3 is built from 13 residues. With 4 bases removed from V and 4 bases from J, the gap between germline ends came to 7 bases. CDR1 and CDR2 (germline): KGHDR, SFDVKD.

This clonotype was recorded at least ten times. For the CDR3, the DNA is TGTGCCAGCAGTTTATTCGGGAAAATCTGGGACGAGCAGTACTTC. It translates to CASSLFGKIWDEQYF. The J gene is TRBJ2-7, the V gene TRBV28; maybe TRBD2 (5 bases). Between the trimmed V and J ends, which lost 1 base and 5 bases, there was a span of 15 bases. Germline assignment: CDR1 MDHEN and CDR2 SYDVKM. The CDR3 spans 15 residues.

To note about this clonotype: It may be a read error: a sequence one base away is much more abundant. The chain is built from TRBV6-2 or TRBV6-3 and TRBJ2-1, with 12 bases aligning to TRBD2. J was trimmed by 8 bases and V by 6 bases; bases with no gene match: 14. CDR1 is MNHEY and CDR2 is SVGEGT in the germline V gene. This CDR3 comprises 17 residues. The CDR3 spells CASRYPNELAGGDEQFF. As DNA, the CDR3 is TGTGCCAGCAGATACCCGAACGAACTAGCGGGGGGAGATGAGCAGTTCTTC.

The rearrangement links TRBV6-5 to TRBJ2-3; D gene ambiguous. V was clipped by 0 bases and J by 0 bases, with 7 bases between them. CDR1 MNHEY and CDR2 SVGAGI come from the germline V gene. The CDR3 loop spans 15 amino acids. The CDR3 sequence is CASSYSVGSTDTQYF. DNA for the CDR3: TGTGCCAGCAGTTACTCAGTTGGCAGCACAGATACGCAGTATTTT.

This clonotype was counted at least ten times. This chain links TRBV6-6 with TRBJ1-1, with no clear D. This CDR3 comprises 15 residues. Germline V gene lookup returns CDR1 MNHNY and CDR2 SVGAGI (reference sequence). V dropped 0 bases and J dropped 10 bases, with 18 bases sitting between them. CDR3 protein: CASSYSKVSGSPAFF. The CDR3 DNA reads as TGTGCCAGCAGTTACTCAAAGGTATCGGGGAGTCCAGCTTTCTTT.

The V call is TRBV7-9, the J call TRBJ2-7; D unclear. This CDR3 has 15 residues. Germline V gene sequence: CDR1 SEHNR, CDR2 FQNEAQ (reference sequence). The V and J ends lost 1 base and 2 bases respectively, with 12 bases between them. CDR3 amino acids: CASSLEEDPAYEQYF. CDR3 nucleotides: TGTGCCAGCAGCTTAGAAGAAGATCCTGCCTACGAGCAGTACTTC.

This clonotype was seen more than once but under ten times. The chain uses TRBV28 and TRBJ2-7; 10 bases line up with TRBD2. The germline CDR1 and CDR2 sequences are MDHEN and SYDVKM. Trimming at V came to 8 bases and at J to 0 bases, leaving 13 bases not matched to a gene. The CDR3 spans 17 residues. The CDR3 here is CASHGTSERSSSYEQYF. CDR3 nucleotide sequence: TGTGCCAGCCACGGGACTAGCGAGAGGTCAAGCTCCTACGAGCAGTACTTC.

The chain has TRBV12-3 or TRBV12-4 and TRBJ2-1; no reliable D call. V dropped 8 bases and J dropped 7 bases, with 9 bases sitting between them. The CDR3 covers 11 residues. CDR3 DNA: TGTGCCAGCCTCCTTTTGAATGAGCAGTTCTTC. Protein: CASLLLNEQFF.

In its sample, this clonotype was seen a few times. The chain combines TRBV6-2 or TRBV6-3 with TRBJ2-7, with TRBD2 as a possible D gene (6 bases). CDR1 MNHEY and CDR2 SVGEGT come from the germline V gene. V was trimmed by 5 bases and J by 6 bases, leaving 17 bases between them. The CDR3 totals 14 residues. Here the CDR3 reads CASSQRWEVSEQYF. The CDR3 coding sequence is TGTGCCAGCAGTCAGAGGTGGGAGGTCTCCGAGCAGTACTTC.

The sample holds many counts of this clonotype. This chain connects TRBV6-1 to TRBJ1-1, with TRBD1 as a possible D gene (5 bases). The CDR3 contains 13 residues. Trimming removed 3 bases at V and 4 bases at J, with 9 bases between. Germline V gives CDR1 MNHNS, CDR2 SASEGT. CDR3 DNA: TGTGCCAGCAGTGAGGGGGTGGGCACTGAAGCTTTCTTT. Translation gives CASSEGVGTEAFF.

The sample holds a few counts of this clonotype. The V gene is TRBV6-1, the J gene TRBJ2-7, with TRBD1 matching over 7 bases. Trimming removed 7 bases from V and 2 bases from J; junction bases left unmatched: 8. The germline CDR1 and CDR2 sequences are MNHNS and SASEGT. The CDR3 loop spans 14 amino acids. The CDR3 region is CASILSGTAYEQYF. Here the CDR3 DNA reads TGTGCCAGCATCCTATCGGGGACAGCCTACGAGCAGTACTTC.

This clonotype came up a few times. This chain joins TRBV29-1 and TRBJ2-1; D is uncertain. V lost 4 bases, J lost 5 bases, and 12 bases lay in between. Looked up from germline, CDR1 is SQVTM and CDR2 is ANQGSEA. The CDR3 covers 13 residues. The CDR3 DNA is TGCAGCGTTGTTAAATTGAATGACAATGAGCAGTTCTTC. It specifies CSVVKLNDNEQFF.

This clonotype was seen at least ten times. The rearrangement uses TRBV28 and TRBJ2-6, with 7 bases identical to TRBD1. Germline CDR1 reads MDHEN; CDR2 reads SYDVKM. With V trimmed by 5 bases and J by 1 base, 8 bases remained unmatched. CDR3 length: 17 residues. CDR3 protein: CASSLDRVGSGANVLTF. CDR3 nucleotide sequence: TGTGCCAGCAGTCTCGACAGGGTTGGGTCTGGGGCCAACGTCCTGACTTTC.

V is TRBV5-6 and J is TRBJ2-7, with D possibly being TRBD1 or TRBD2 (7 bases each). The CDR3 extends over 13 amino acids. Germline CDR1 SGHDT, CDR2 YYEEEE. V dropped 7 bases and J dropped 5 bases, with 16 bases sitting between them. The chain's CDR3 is CASGGDSIHEQYF. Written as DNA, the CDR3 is TGTGCCAGCGGGGGGGACAGTATTCACGAGCAGTACTTC. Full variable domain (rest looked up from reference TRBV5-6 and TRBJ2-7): DAGVTQSPTHLIKTRGQQVTLRCSPKSGHDTVSWYQQALGQGPQFIFQYYEEEERQRGNFPDRFSGHQFPNYSSELNVNALLLGDSALYLCASGGDSIHEQYFGPGTRLTVT.

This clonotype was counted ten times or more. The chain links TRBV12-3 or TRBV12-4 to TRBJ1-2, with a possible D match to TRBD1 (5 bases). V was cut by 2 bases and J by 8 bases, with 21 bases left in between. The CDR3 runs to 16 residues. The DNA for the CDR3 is TGTGCCAGCAGTTTATTTTTTATCGGGGCAGGGAGCGGCTACACCTTC. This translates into CASSLFFIGAGSGYTF.

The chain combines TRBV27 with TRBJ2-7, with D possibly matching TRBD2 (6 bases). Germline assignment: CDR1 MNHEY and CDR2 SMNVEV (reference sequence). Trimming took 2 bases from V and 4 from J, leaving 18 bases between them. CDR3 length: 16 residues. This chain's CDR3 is CASSLIWTAGFYEQYF. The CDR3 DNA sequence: TGTGCCAGCAGTTTAATCTGGACGGCGGGATTTTACGAGCAGTACTTC.

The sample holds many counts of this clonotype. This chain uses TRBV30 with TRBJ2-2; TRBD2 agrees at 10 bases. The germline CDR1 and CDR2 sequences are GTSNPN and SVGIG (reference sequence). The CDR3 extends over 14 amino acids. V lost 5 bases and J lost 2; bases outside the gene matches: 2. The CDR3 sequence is CAWGLAENTGELFF. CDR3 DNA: TGTGCCTGGGGACTAGCGGAAAACACCGGGGAGCTGTTTTTT.

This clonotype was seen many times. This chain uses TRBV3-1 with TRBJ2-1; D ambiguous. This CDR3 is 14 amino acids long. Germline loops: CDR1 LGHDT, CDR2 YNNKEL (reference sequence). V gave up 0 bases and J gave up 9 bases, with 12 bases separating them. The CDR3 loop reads CASSQDYLPREQFF. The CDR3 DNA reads TGTGCCAGCAGCCAAGATTACCTGCCCCGTGAGCAGTTCTTC.

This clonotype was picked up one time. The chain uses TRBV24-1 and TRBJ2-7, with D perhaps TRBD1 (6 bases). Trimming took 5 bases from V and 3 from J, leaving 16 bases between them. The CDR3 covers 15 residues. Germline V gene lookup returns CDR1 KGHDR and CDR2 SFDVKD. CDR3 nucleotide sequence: TGTGCCACCAGTGCCCCGGCGAGGGGGTTCTACGAGCAGTACTTC. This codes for CATSAPARGFYEQYF.

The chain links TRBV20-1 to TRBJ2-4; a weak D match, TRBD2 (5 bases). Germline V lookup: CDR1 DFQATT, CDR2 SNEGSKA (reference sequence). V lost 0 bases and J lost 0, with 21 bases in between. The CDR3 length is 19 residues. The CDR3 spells CSARDPDPHSGLAKNIQYF. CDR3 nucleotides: TGCAGTGCTAGAGATCCGGACCCTCACTCGGGATTAGCCAAAAACATTCAGTACTTC.